Each of the 8 T cell receptor beta chains below was sequenced from the same sample in a study of cytomegalovirus exposure and HLA in healthy donors. PCR employed 60 Vbeta and 13 Jbeta primers. Assay used: immunoSEQ multiplex PCR; TCRdb lists only in-frame clones, some missing. The sample lists some 35,000 clones, 45% to 55% occurring once. Specimen: PBMCs. These TCRs come from a woman in her 40s in good health and CMV-seropositive.

This clone was found a few times. The chain joins TRBV6-6 to TRBJ2-1; tentative D call: TRBD1 (5 bases). CDR1 is MNHNY and CDR2 is SVGAGI in the germline V gene (reference sequence). This CDR3 contains 14 residues. Trimming cost V 4 bases and J 1 base, with 8 bases left between them. CDR3 loop: CASSSRESYNEQFF. CDR3 DNA sequence: TGTGCCAGCAGTTCCAGGGAATCCTACAATGAGCAGTTCTTC.

The chain links TRBV5-6 to TRBJ1-2; D may be TRBD1 (5 bases). The CDR3 extends over 17 amino acids. Germline CDR1 is SGHDT and CDR2 is YYEEEE. Trimming pared 2 bases from V and 0 bases from J, leaving 17 bases between. The CDR3 spells CASSFPRRGITNYGYTF. CDR3 nucleotide sequence: TGTGCCAGCAGCTTCCCACGGCGGGGGATTACTAACTATGGCTACACCTTC.

This clone was counted between two and nine times. The chain joins TRBV2 to TRBJ2-3, with 10 bases identical to TRBD2. With 2 bases clipped from V and 1 base from J, the junction kept 0 bases outside the gene matches. Looked up from germline, CDR1 is SNHLY and CDR2 is FYNNEI. This CDR3 has 15 residues. This chain's CDR3 is CASSELAGGTDTQYF. The CDR3 coding sequence is TGTGCCAGCAGTGAACTAGCGGGGGGCACAGATACGCAGTATTTT.

The chain is built from TRBV5-6 and TRBJ1-6; 9 bases are a match to TRBD1. From germline, CDR1 is SGHDT and CDR2 YYEEEE. V lost 1 base and J lost 4; bases outside the gene matches: 3. The length of the CDR3 is 16 residues. In nucleotides, the CDR3 is TGTGCCAGCAGCTTGTACGGACAGGGGTATAATTCACCCCTCCACTTT. It is translated as CASSLYGQGYNSPLHF.

This clone was picked up a small number of times. The V call is TRBV5-6, the J call TRBJ2-5; 8 positions agree with TRBD2. The CDR3 runs to 15 residues. The junction had 6 bases not matched to a gene; V was cut back by 0 bases and J by 5 bases. CDR1 and CDR2 from the germline V gene are SGHDT and YYEEEE. The CDR3 loop is CASSLGRGGTETQYF. The CDR3 bases are TGTGCCAGCAGCTTGGGTCGGGGGGGTACCGAGACCCAGTACTTC.

V gene TRBV29-1 combines with J gene TRBJ2-5; the match to TRBD1 covers 7 bases. The CDR3 runs to 11 residues. V lost 7 bases and J lost 2; bases outside the gene matches: 1. Germline-derived CDR1 and CDR2 are SQVTM and ANQGSEA. The CDR3 here is CSGQGQETQYF. The CDR3 bases are TGCAGCGGACAGGGACAAGAGACCCAGTACTTC.

By frequency in the sample, this clone is medium-sized. The chain links TRBV27 to TRBJ1-5, with D perhaps matching TRBD1 (5 bases). The V and J ends lost 1 base and 0 bases respectively, with 7 bases between them. The CDR3 has 15 amino acids. Germline V gene lookup returns CDR1 MNHEY and CDR2 SMNVEV (reference sequence). CDR3 DNA: TGTGCCAGCAGTTTATTACAGGATAGCAATCAGCCCCAGCATTTT. Protein product: CASSLLQDSNQPQHF.

This chain connects TRBV7-2 to TRBJ1-3; possible D gene TRBD1, 6 bases. The V end lost 5 bases, the J end lost 0 bases, and 11 bases lay between the germline ends. The CDR3 has 15 residues. Germline lookup yields CDR1 SGHTA and CDR2 FQGNSA. CDR3 loop: CASSVQGTSGNTIYF. Here the CDR3 DNA reads TGTGCCAGCAGCGTACAGGGAACCTCTGGAAACACCATATATTTT.